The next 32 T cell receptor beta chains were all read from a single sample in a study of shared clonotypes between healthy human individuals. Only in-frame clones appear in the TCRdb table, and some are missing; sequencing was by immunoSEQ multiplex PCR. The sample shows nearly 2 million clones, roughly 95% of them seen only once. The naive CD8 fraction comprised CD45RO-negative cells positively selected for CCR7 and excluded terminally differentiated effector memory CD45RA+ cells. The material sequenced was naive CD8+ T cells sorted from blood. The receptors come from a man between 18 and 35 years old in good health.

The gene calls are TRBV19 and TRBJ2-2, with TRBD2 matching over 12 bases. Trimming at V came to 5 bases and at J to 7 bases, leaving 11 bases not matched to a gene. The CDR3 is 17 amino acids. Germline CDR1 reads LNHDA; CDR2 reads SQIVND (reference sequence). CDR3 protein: CASSPRTSGGPGGELFF. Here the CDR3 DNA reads TGTGCCAGTAGTCCACGCACTAGCGGGGGGCCGGGCGGGGAGCTGTTTTTT.

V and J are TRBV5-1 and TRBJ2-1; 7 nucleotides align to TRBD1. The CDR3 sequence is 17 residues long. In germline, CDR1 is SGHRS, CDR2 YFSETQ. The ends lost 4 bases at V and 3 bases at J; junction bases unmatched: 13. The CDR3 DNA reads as TGCGCCAGCAGCCCAACTCCCGGGACAGAAAACTACAATGAGCAGTTCTTC. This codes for CASSPTPGTENYNEQFF.

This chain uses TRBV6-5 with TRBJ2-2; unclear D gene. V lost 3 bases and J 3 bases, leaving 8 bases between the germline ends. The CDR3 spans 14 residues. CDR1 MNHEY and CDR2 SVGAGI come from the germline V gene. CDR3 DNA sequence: TGTGCCAGCAGTTATAACGGGTACACCGGGGAGCTGTTTTTT. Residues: CASSYNGYTGELFF.

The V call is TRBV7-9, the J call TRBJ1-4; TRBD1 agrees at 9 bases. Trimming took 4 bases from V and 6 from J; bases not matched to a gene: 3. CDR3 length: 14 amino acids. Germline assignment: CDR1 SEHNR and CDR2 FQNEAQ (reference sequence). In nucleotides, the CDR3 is TGTGCCAGCAGCTCGGGACAGGGTGATGAAAAACTGTTTTTT. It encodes CASSSGQGDEKLFF.

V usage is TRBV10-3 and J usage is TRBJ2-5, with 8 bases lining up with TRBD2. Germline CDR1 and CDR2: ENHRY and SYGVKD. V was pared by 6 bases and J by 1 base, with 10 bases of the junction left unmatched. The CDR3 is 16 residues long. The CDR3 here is CAISPLAGDLQETQYF. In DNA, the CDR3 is TGTGCCATCAGCCCCCTAGCGGGCGACCTCCAAGAGACCCAGTACTTC.

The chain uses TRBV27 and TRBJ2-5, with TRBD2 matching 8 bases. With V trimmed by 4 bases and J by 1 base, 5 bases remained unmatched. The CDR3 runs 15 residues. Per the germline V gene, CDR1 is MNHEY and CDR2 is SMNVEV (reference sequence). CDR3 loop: CASSSYSGAQETQYF. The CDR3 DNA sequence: TGTGCCAGCAGTTCATATAGCGGGGCCCAAGAGACCCAGTACTTC.

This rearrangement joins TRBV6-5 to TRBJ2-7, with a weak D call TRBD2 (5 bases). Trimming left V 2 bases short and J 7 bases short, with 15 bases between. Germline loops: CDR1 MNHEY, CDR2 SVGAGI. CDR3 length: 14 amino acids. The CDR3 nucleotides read TGTGCCAGCAGTTACATGGTGGGAGCAGAGGAGCAGTACTTC. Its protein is CASSYMVGAEEQYF.

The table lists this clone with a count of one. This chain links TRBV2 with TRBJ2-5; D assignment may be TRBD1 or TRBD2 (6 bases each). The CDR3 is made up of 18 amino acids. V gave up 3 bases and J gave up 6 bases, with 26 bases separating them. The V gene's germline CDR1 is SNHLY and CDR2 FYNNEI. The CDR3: CASSDLGGRINGLQTQYF. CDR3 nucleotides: TGTGCCAGCAGTGATTTGGGGGGCAGGATTAACGGGTTGCAGACCCAGTACTTC.

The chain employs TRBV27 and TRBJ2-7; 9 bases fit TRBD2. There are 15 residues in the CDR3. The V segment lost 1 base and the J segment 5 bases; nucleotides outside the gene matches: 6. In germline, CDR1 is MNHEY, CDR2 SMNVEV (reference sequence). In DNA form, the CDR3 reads TGTGCCAGCAGTTTATGGGGCGGGGGGGATGACGAGCAGTACTTC. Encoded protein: CASSLWGGGDDEQYF.

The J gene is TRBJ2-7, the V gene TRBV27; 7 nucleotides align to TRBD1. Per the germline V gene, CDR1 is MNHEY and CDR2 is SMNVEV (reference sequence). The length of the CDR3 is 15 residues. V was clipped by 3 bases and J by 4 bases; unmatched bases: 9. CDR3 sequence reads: CASSLVGGALYEQYF. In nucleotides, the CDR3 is TGTGCCAGCAGTTTGGTAGGGGGCGCGTTATACGAGCAGTACTTC.

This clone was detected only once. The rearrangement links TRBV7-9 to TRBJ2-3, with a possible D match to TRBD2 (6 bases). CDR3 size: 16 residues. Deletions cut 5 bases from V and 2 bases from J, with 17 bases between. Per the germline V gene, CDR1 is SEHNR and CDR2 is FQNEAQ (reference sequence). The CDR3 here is CASSALGGKSTDTQYF. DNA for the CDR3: TGTGCCAGCAGCGCGTTGGGCGGGAAATCCACAGATACGCAGTATTTT.

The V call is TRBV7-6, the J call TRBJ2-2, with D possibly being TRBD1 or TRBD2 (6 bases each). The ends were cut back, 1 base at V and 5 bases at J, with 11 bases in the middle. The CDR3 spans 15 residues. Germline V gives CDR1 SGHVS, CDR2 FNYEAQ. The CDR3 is CASSLDPGATGELFF. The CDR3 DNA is TGTGCCAGCAGCTTAGACCCGGGGGCAACCGGGGAGCTGTTTTTT.

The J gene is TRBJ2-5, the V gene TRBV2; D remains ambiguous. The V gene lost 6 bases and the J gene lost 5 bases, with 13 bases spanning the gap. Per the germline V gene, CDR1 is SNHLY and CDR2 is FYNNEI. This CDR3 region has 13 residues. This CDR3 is CASSIPLGETQYF. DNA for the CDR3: TGTGCCAGCAGCATACCCTTGGGGGAGACCCAGTACTTC.

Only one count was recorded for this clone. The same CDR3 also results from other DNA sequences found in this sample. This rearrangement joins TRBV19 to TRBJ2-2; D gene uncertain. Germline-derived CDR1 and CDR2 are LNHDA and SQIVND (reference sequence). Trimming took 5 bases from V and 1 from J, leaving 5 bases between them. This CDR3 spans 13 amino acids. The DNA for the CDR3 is TGTGCCAGTAGTTACCTGAACACCGGGGAGCTGTTTTTT. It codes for CASSYLNTGELFF.

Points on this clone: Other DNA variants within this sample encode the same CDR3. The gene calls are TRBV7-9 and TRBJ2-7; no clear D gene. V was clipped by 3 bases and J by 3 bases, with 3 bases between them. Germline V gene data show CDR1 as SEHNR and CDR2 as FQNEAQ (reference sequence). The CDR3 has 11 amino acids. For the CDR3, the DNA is TGTGCCAGCAGCTTTGACTACGAGCAGTACTTC. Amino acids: CASSFDYEQYF.

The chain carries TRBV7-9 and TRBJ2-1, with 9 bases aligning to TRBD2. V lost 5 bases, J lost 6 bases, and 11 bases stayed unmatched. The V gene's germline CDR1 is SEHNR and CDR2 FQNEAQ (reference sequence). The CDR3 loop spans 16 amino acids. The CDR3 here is CASSQPSGLALNEQFF. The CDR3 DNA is TGTGCCAGCAGCCAACCTTCGGGACTAGCCCTCAATGAGCAGTTCTTC.

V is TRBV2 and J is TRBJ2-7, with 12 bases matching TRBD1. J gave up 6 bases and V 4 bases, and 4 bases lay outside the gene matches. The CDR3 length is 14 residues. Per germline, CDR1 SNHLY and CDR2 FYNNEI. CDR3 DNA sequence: TGTGCCAGCAGTGCTCCGGGACAGGGGGCCGAGCAGTACTTC. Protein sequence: CASSAPGQGAEQYF.

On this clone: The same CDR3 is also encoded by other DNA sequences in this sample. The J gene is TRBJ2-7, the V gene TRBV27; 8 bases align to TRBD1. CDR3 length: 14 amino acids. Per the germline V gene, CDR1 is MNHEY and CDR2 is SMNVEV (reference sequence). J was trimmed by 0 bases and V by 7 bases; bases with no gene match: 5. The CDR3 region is CASTVTGGSYEQYF. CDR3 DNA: TGTGCCAGCACCGTAACAGGGGGCTCCTACGAGCAGTACTTC.

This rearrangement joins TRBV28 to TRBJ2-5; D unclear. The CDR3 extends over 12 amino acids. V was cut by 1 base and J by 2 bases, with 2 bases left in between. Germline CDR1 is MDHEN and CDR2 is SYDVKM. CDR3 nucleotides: TGTGCCAGCAGTTTATTGCAAGAGACCCAGTACTTC. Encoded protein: CASSLLQETQYF.

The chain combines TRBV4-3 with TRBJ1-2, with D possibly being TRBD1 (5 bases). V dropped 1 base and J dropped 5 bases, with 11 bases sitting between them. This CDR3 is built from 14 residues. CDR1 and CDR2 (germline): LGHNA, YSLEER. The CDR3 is CASSQGGAGYGYTF. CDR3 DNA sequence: TGCGCCAGCAGCCAAGGAGGGGCAGGGTATGGCTACACCTTC.

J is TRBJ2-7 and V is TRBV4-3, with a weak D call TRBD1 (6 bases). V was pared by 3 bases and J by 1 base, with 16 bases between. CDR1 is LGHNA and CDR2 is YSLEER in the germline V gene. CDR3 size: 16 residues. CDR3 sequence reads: CASSHREDSRSYEQYF. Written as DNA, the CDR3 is TGCGCCAGCAGCCACCGAGAGGACAGCCGATCCTACGAGCAGTACTTC.

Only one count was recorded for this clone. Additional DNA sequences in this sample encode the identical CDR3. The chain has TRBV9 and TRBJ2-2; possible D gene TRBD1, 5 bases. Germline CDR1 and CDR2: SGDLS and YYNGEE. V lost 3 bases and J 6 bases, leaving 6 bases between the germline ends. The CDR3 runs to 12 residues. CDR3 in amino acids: CASSEGAGELFF. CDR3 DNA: TGTGCCAGCAGCGAAGGGGCCGGGGAGCTGTTTTTT.

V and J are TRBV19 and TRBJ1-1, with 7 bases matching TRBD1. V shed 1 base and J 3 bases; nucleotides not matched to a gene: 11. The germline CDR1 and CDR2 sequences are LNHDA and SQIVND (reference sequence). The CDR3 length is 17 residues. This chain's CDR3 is CASSIVGRGQEDTEAFF. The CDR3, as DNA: TGTGCCAGTAGTATAGTAGGGAGGGGGCAGGAGGACACTGAAGCTTTCTTT.

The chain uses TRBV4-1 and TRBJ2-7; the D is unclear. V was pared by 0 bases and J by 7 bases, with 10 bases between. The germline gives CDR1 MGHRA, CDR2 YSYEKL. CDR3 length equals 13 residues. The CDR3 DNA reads TGCGCCAGCAGCCAAGAAGAGATCGGAGAGCAGTACTTC. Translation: CASSQEEIGEQYF.

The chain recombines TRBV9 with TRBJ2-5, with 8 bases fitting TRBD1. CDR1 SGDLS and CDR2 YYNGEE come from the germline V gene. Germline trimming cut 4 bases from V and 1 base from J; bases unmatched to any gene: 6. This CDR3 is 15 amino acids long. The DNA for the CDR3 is TGTGCCAGCAGCTACAGGGGACAGGTCCAAGAGACCCAGTACTTC. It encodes CASSYRGQVQETQYF. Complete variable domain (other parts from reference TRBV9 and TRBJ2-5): DSGVTQTPKHLITATGQRVTLRCSPRSGDLSVYWYQQSLDQGLQFLIQYYNGEERAKGNILERFSAQQFPDLHSELNLSSLELGDSALYFCASSYRGQVQETQYFGPGTRLLVL.

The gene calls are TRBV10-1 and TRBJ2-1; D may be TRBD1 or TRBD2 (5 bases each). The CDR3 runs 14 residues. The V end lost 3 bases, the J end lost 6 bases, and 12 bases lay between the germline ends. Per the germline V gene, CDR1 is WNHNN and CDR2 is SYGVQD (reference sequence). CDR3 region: CASSDIPGGNEQFF. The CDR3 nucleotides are TGCGCCAGCAGTGATATCCCTGGGGGCAATGAGCAGTTCTTC.

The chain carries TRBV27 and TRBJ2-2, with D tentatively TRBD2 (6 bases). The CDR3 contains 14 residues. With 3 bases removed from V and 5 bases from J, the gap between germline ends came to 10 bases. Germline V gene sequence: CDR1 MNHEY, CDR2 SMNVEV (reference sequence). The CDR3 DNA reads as TGTGCCAGCAGTTTCGGGACTGATACCGGGGAGCTGTTTTTT. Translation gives CASSFGTDTGELFF.

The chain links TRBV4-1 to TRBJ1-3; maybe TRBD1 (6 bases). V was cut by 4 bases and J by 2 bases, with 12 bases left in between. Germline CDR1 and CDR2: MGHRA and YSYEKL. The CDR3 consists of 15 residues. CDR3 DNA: TGCGCCAGCAGCCGAGAACAGGGTACTGGAAACACCATATATTTT. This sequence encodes CASSREQGTGNTIYF.

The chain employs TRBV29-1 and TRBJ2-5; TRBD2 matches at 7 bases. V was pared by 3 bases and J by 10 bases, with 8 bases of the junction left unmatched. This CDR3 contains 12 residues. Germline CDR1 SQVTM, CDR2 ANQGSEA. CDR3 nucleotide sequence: TGCAGCGTTGAGTCCGTACTAGCGCTCCAGTACTTC. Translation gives CSVESVLALQYF.

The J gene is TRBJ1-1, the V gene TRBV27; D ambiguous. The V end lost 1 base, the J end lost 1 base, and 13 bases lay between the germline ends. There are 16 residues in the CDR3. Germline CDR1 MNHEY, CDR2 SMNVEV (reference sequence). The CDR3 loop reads CASSLLSEMGNTEAFF. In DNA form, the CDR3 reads TGTGCCAGCAGTTTATTAAGTGAGATGGGGAACACTGAAGCTTTCTTT.

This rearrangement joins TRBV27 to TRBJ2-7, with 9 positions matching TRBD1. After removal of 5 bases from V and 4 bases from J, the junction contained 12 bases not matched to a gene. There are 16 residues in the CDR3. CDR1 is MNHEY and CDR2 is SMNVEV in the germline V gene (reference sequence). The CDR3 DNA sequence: TGTGCCAGCAGTCCCTCACAGGGGGCGATTGTTTACGAGCAGTACTTC. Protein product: CASSPSQGAIVYEQYF.

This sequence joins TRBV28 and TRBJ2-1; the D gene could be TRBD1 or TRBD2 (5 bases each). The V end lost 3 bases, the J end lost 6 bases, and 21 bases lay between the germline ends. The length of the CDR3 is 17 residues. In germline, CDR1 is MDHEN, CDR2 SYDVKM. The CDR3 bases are TGTGCCAGCAGTTTGGGGGTAGGGGTGGCGCTAAGCAATGAGCAGTTCTTC. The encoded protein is CASSLGVGVALSNEQFF.